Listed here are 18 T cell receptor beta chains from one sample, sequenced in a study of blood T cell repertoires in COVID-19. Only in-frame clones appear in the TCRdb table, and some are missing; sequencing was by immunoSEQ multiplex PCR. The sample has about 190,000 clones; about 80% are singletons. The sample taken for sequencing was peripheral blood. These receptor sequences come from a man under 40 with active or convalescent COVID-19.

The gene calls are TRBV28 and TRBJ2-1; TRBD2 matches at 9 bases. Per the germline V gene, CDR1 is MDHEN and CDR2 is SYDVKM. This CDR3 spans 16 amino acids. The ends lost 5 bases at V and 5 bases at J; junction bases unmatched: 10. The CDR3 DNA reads TGTGCCAGCAGTCTAAATCCGGGACTAGCTGACAATGAGCAGTTCTTC. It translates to CASSLNPGLADNEQFF.

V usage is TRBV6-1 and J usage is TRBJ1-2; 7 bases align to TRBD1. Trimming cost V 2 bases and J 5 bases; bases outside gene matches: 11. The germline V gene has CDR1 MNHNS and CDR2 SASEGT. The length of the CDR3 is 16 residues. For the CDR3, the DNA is TGTGCCAGCAGTGAATACGGGATAGGACAGGCGTATGGCTACACCTTC. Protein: CASSEYGIGQAYGYTF.

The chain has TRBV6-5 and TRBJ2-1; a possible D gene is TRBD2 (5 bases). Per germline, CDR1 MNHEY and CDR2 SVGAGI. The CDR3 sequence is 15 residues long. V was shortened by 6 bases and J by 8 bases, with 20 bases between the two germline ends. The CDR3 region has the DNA TGTGCCAGCAGGAAAGGGCATAGCGAGAGGGATGAGCAGTTCTTC. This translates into CASRKGHSERDEQFF.

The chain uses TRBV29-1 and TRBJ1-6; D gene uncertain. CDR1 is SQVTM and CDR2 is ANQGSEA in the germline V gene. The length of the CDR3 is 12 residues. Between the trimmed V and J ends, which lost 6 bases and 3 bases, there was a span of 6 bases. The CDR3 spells CSVSYYNSPLHF. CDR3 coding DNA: TGCAGCGTCAGTTACTATAATTCACCCCTCCACTTT.

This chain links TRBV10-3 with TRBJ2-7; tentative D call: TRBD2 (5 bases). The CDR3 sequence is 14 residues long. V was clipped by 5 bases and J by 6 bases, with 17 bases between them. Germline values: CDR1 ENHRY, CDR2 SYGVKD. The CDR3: CAISRLTSPSEQYF. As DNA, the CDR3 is TGTGCCATCAGTCGTCTAACTAGTCCCTCCGAGCAGTACTTC.

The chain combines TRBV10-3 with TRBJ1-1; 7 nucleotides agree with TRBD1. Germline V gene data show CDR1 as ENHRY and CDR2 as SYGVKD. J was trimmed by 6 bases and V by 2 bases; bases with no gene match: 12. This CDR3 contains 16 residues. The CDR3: CAISETGDLNIAEAFF. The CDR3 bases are TGTGCCATCAGTGAGACAGGGGATTTGAACATCGCTGAAGCTTTCTTT.

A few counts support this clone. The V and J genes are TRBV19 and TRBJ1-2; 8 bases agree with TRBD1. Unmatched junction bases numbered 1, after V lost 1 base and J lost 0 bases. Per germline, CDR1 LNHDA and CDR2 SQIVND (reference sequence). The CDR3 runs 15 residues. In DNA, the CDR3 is TGTGCCAGTAGTATAGCGACAGGGGCTAACTATGGCTACACCTTC. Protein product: CASSIATGANYGYTF.

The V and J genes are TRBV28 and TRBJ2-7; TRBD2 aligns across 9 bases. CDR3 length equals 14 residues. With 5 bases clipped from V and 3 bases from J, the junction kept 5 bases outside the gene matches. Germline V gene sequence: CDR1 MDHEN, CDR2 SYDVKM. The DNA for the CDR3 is TGTGCCAGCAGTCCCCTAGCGGGGTACTACGAGCAGTACGTC. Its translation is CASSPLAGYYEQYV.

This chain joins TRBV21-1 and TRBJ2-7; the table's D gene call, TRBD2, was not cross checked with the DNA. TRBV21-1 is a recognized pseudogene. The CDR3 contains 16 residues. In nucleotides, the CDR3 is TGTGCCAGCAGCCTTCATAGGAGGCGATTCTCCTACGAGCAGTACTTC. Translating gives CASSLHRRRFSYEQYF.

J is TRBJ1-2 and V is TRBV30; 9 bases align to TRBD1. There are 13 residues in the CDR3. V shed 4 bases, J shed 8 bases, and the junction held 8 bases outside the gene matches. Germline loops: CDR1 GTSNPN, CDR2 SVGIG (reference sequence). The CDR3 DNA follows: TGTGCCTGGATTCTGGGGACAGGGCAGGGCTACACCTTC. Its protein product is CAWILGTGQGYTF.

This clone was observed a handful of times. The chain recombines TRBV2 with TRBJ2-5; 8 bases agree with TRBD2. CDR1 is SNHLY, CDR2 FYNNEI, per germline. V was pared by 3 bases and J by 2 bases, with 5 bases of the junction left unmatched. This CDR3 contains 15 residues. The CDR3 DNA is TGTGCCAGCAGTGACAGCGGGGGCTTACAAGAGACCCAGTACTTC. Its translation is CASSDSGGLQETQYF.

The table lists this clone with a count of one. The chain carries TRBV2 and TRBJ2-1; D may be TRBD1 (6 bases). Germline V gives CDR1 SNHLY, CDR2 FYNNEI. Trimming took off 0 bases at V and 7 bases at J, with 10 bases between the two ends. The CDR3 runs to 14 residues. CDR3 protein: CASSEATGKNEQFF. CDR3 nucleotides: TGTGCCAGCAGTGAAGCCACAGGGAAGAATGAGCAGTTCTTC.

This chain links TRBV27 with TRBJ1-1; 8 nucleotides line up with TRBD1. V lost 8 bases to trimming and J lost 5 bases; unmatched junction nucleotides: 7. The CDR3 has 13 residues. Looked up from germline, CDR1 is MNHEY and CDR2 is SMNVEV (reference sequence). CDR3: CASWQGAGTEAFF. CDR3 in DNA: TGTGCCAGCTGGCAGGGGGCAGGGACTGAAGCTTTCTTT.

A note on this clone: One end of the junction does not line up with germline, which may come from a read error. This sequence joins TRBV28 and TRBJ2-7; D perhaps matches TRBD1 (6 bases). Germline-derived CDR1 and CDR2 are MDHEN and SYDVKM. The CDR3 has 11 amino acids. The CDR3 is CASSFWQGLHF. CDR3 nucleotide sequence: TGTGCCAGCAGTTTTTGGCAGGGGCTCCACTTC. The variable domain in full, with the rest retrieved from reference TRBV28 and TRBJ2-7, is DVKVTQSSRYLVKRTGEKVFLECVQDMDHENMFWYRQDPGLGLRLIYFSYDVKMKEKGDIPEGYSVSREKKERFSLILESASTNQTSMYLCASSFWQGLHFGPGTRLTVT.

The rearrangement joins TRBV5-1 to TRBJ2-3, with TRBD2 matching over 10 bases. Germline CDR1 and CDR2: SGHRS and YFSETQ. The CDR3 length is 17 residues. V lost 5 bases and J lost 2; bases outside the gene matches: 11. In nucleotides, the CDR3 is TGCGCCAGCAGTCTACCTTTACTAGCGGGGTCCACAGATACGCAGTATTTT. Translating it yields CASSLPLLAGSTDTQYF.

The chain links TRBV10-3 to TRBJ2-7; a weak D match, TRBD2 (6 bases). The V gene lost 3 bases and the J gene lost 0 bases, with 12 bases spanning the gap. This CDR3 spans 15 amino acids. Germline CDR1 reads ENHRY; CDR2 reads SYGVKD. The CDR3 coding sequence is TGTGCCATCAGTGACGGAGGGAGCCGCTCCTACGAGCAGTACTTC. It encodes CAISDGGSRSYEQYF.

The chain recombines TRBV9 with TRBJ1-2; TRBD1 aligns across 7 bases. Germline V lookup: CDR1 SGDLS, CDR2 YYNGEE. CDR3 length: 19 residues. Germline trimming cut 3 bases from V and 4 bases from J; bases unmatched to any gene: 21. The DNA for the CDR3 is TGTGCCAGCAGCGGCTATTACTCACAACCGACAGGGTCAGGCTATGGCTACACCTTC. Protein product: CASSGYYSQPTGSGYGYTF.

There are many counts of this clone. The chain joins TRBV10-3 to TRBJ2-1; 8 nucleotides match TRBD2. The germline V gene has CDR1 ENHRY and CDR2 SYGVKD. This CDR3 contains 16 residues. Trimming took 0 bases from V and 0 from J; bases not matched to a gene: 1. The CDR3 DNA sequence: TGTGCCATCAGTGAGTCCAGCGGGAGCTCCTACAATGAGCAGTTCTTC. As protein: CAISESSGSSYNEQFF.